Following are 29 T cell receptor beta chains from one sample sequenced in a study of cytomegalovirus exposure and HLA in healthy donors. This PCR relied on a set of 60 Vbeta primers and 13 Jbeta primers. Sequenced by immunoSEQ multiplex PCR; TCRdb stores in-frame clones only, minus some. The sample holds about 160,000 clones, roughly 80% seen once. Sequenced input: PBMCs. These receptors all stem from a man aged 30 to 39 in good health and CMV-seronegative.

The chain couples TRBV18 to TRBJ2-7, with 8 bases lining up with TRBD1. This CDR3 spans 16 amino acids. Germline CDR1 is KGHSH and CDR2 is LQKENI. Trimming took 1 base from V and 6 from J; bases not matched to a gene: 11. As DNA, the CDR3 is TGTGCCAGCTCACCACGGGCTGGGACAGGAATGTTCGAGCAGTACTTC. This gives the protein CASSPRAGTGMFEQYF. Full variable domain (rest looked up from reference TRBV18 and TRBJ2-7): NAGVMQNPRHLVRRRGQEARLRCSPMKGHSHVYWYRQLPEEGLKFMVYLQKENIIDESGMPKERFSAEFPKEGPSILRIQQVVRGDSAAYFCASSPRAGTGMFEQYFGPGTRLTVT.

The chain couples TRBV6-5 to TRBJ1-2; D perhaps matches TRBD1 (5 bases). Per germline, CDR1 MNHEY and CDR2 SVGAGI. CDR3 length equals 14 residues. The V and J ends lost 6 bases and 3 bases respectively, with 14 bases between them. The CDR3 DNA is TGTGCCAGCAGACAACAAGGGGCTGACTATGGCTACACCTTC. Translation: CASRQQGADYGYTF.

The CDR3 DNA sequence: TGTGCCAGCAGCCAAGAGTCCAGGGACTATGGCTACACCTTC. Amino acids: CASSQESRDYGYTF. The gene calls are TRBV4-2 and TRBJ1-2; TRBD1 might be the D (5 bases). The length of the CDR3 is 14 residues. V lost 0 bases and J lost 3, with 8 bases in between. CDR1 is LGHNA, CDR2 YNFKEQ, per germline.

The rearrangement joins TRBV5-1 to TRBJ2-1, with TRBD1 matching 7 bases. V was pared by 4 bases and J by 4 bases, with 11 bases of the junction left unmatched. This CDR3 has 16 amino acids. From germline, CDR1 is SGHRS and CDR2 YFSETQ. The CDR3 DNA follows: TGCGCCAGCAGCGGGGCACAGGGGTTCTCTTACAATGAGCAGTTCTTC. It translates to CASSGAQGFSYNEQFF.

This rearrangement joins TRBV5-1 to TRBJ2-1; possibly TRBD2 for D (6 bases). Germline V gene lookup returns CDR1 SGHRS and CDR2 YFSETQ. The CDR3 covers 13 residues. Trimming left V 5 bases short and J 7 bases short, with 13 bases between. CDR3 coding DNA: TGCGCCAGCAGGGAACCCGGGAGTAATGAGCAGTTCTTC. This sequence encodes CASREPGSNEQFF.

Concerning this clone itself: The same CDR3 can be traced to other DNA sequences in this sample. The CDR3 loop reads CASSLQGSNQPQHF. In DNA, the CDR3 is TGTGCCAGCAGCCTACAGGGGAGCAATCAGCCCCAGCATTTT. The chain has TRBV27 and TRBJ1-5; TRBD1 matches at 7 bases. The CDR3 has 14 residues. Losses at the gene ends were 6 bases for V and 1 base for J; bases not matched to a gene: 3. Germline V gene lookup returns CDR1 MNHEY and CDR2 SMNVEV (reference sequence).

This clone was seen a single time. The V call is TRBV4-1, the J call TRBJ1-1, with 9 bases fitting TRBD1. Unmatched junction bases numbered 4, after V lost 0 bases and J lost 2 bases. This CDR3 contains 16 residues. The germline V gene encodes CDR1 MGHRA and CDR2 YSYEKL. The CDR3 region is CASSQEPGQGNTEAFF. The CDR3 region has the DNA TGCGCCAGCAGCCAAGAACCGGGACAGGGAAACACTGAAGCTTTCTTT.

This clone has just a few counts. The rearrangement links TRBV4-1 to TRBJ2-7; possible D gene TRBD1, 6 bases. CDR3 length equals 14 residues. V was trimmed by 1 base and J by 6 bases, leaving 13 bases between them. Germline V CDR1 and CDR2: MGHRA, YSYEKL. The CDR3 region is CASSQGLRGGEQYF. Written as DNA, the CDR3 is TGCGCCAGCAGCCAAGGTTTACGAGGGGGCGAGCAGTACTTC.

V and J are TRBV5-1 and TRBJ2-2; weak D call: TRBD1 (6 bases). V lost 3 bases and J 6 bases, leaving 15 bases between the germline ends. There are 15 residues in the CDR3. CDR1 SGHRS and CDR2 YFSETQ come from the germline V gene. The chain's CDR3 is CASSSFSSGAGELFF. As DNA, the CDR3 is TGCGCCAGCAGCTCGTTTAGTTCAGGGGCCGGGGAGCTGTTTTTT.

In its sample, this clone was seen once. J is TRBJ2-4 and V is TRBV4-1, with D hard to call. V was shortened by 4 bases and J by 0 bases, with 13 bases between the two germline ends. The CDR3 totals 16 residues. Germline CDR1 and CDR2: MGHRA and YSYEKL. The CDR3 coding sequence is TGCGCCAGCAGCCTGAGGCCTTCATTAGCCAAAAACATTCAGTACTTC. Translating gives CASSLRPSLAKNIQYF.

A note on this clone: Germline is not matched at one junction end, which may reflect a read error. The rearrangement uses TRBV2 and TRBJ2-1; tentative D call: TRBD2 (6 bases). From germline, CDR1 is SNHLY and CDR2 FYNNEI. The CDR3 loop spans 13 amino acids. The CDR3: CASSAERVFEEFF. The CDR3, as DNA: TGTGCCAGCAGTGCTGAGCGGGTATTTGAGGAGTTCTTC.

This rearrangement joins TRBV4-1 to TRBJ2-5; TRBD1 matches at 10 bases. The CDR3 is 15 amino acids. The V and J ends lost 0 bases and 5 bases, in that order; junction bases with no gene match: 3. Germline V CDR1 and CDR2: MGHRA, YSYEKL. CDR3 bases: TGCGCCAGCAGCCAAGATGGGACAGGGGTGGAGACCCAGTACTTC. Translating it yields CASSQDGTGVETQYF.

J is TRBJ1-3 and V is TRBV30; no definite D call. Per germline, CDR1 GTSNPN and CDR2 SVGIG (reference sequence). This CDR3 is built from 13 residues. The ends were cut back, 8 bases at V and 2 bases at J, with 13 bases in the middle. The CDR3 region has the DNA TGTGCCACTATGGCGACTCCTGGAAACACCATATATTTT. Translation gives CATMATPGNTIYF. Full variable domain (outside the CDR3, taken from reference TRBV30 and TRBJ1-3): SQTIHQWPATLVQPVGSPLSLECTVEGTSNPNLYWYRQAAGRGLQLLFYSVGIGQISSEVPQNLSASRPQDRQFILSSKKLLLSDSGFYLCATMATPGNTIYFGEGSWLTVV.

The chain couples TRBV19 to TRBJ1-1, with D unresolved. This CDR3 region has 13 residues. The V gene lost 6 bases and the J gene lost 2 bases, with 10 bases spanning the gap. CDR1 LNHDA and CDR2 SQIVND come from the germline V gene (reference sequence). As DNA, the CDR3 is TGTGCCAGTAGAATCTCCGTCAACACTGAAGCTTTCTTT. The encoded protein is CASRISVNTEAFF. Based on the CDR3 plus reference TRBV19 and TRBJ1-1, the full variable domain is DGGITQSPKYLFRKEGQNVTLSCEQNLNHDAMYWYRQDPGQGLRLIYYSQIVNDFQKGDIAEGYSVSREKKESFPLTVTSAQKNPTAFYLCASRISVNTEAFFGQGTRLTVV.

The genes are TRBV15 and TRBJ2-5; D perhaps matches TRBD1 (6 bases). V shed 1 base and J shed 4 bases, with 16 bases lying between them. The CDR3 contains 16 residues. The germline gives CDR1 LNHNV, CDR2 YYDKDF (reference sequence). The CDR3 sequence is CATSRGGDRSSETQYF. The CDR3 DNA sequence: TGTGCCACCAGCAGAGGGGGCGACAGGAGTTCAGAGACCCAGTACTTC. Full variable domain (rest looked up from reference TRBV15 and TRBJ2-5): DAMVIQNPRYQVTQFGKPVTLSCSQTLNHNVMYWYQQKSSQAPKLLFHYYDKDFNNEADTPDNFQSRRPNTSFCFLDIRSPGLGDTAMYLCATSRGGDRSSETQYFGPGTRLLVL.

The chain uses TRBV13 and TRBJ2-7; 12 bases fit TRBD2. The V gene's germline CDR1 is PRHDT and CDR2 FYEKMQ (reference sequence). The CDR3 runs to 15 residues. With 5 bases clipped from V and 4 bases from J, the junction kept 6 bases outside the gene matches. The chain's CDR3 is CASSNPSGGEYEQYF. The CDR3 DNA follows: TGTGCCAGCAGCAACCCTAGCGGGGGGGAGTACGAGCAGTACTTC.

The table lists this clone with a few counts. The chain couples TRBV5-8 to TRBJ2-1; tentative D call: TRBD2 (5 bases). The length of the CDR3 is 15 residues. CDR1 SGHTS and CDR2 YDEGEE come from the germline V gene. Trimming shortened V by 0 bases and J by 7 bases, and 14 bases separated the two germline ends. In DNA form, the CDR3 reads TGTGCCAGCAGCTTGGTTGGGCGGGCCGGGAATGAGCAGTTCTTC. Protein product: CASSLVGRAGNEQFF.

This sequence joins TRBV28 and TRBJ1-2; D not certain. The germline V gene encodes CDR1 MDHEN and CDR2 SYDVKM. Deletions cut 7 bases from V and 4 bases from J, with 10 bases between. This CDR3 is 12 amino acids long. CDR3 residues: CASTEGFYGYTF. CDR3 nucleotide sequence: TGTGCCAGCACCGAGGGTTTCTATGGCTACACCTTC.

This chain joins TRBV2 and TRBJ1-2; 8 bases agree with TRBD1. With V trimmed by 3 bases and J by 7 bases, 4 bases remained unmatched. The CDR3 length is 13 residues. Germline V lookup: CDR1 SNHLY, CDR2 FYNNEI. The CDR3 DNA is TGTGCCAGCAGTGACAGGGGGCGCGGTGGCTACACCTTC. Protein product: CASSDRGRGGYTF.

The rearrangement joins TRBV5-1 to TRBJ2-7; D may be TRBD2 (5 bases). Trimming left V 5 bases short and J 6 bases short, with 12 bases between. Germline CDR1 SGHRS, CDR2 YFSETQ. The CDR3 length is 12 residues. The CDR3 nucleotides read TGCGCCAGCAGTCCCGCTGCGGGCGAGCAGTACTTC. Translating it yields CASSPAAGEQYF.

This clone was seen more than once but under ten times. The V and J genes are TRBV27 and TRBJ2-3; D perhaps matches TRBD2 (5 bases). The CDR3 totals 14 residues. Trimming left V 2 bases short and J 6 bases short, with 12 bases between. Germline CDR1 is MNHEY and CDR2 is SMNVEV (reference sequence). CDR3 bases: TGTGCCAGCAGTTTAGGTGGGGAGTGGGATACGCAGTATTTT. It translates to CASSLGGEWDTQYF.

V usage is TRBV7-3 and J usage is TRBJ2-1, with 12 positions matching TRBD2. Germline V CDR1 and CDR2: SGHTA, FQGTGA. The CDR3 is 14 residues long. V lost 9 bases to trimming and J lost 4 bases; unmatched junction nucleotides: 4. The CDR3 here is CASKTSGSYNEQFF. In nucleotides, the CDR3 is TGTGCCAGTAAGACTAGCGGGAGTTACAATGAGCAGTTCTTC.

This clone appeared once. The CDR3 DNA follows: TGTGCCAGCAGGGAGACAGTGTCCTATGGCTACACCTTC. Protein product: CASRETVSYGYTF. The rearrangement links TRBV6-1 to TRBJ1-2; the D gene is possibly TRBD1 (5 bases). This CDR3 comprises 13 residues. Germline CDR1 is MNHNS and CDR2 is SASEGT. Trimming removed 6 bases from V and 4 bases from J, with 12 bases in between.

The rearrangement joins TRBV5-1 to TRBJ2-3, with 9 nucleotides matching TRBD2. Germline CDR1 and CDR2: SGHRS and YFSETQ. Trimming at V came to 4 bases and at J to 1 base, leaving 7 bases not matched to a gene. This CDR3 contains 16 residues. The CDR3 protein is CASSLGAGGGTDTQYF. The CDR3 DNA follows: TGCGCCAGCAGCCTAGGAGCGGGGGGAGGCACAGATACGCAGTATTTT.

The chain carries TRBV25-1 and TRBJ2-5, with 10 bases identical to TRBD1. The CDR3 has 13 amino acids. CDR1 is MGHDK and CDR2 is SYGVNS in the germline V gene. V shed 7 bases and J 5 bases; nucleotides not matched to a gene: 4. This CDR3 reads CASNGDRGETQYF. Here the CDR3 DNA reads TGTGCCAGCAACGGGGACAGGGGTGAGACCCAGTACTTC.

J is TRBJ1-2 and V is TRBV5-6; 7 bases match TRBD1. V was pared by 5 bases and J by 1 base, with 11 bases of the junction left unmatched. The CDR3 consists of 16 residues. Germline CDR1 SGHDT, CDR2 YYEEEE. CDR3 sequence reads: CASSIGGRNLNYGYTF. The CDR3 DNA reads TGTGCCAGCAGTATAGGGGGCAGGAACCTTAACTATGGCTACACCTTC.

V and J are TRBV28 and TRBJ2-7; D is perhaps TRBD2 (6 bases). CDR1 is MDHEN, CDR2 SYDVKM, per germline. This CDR3 has 19 residues. Trimming took off 3 bases at V and 0 bases at J, with 24 bases between the two ends. CDR3 in DNA: TGTGCCAGCAGTTTGGGGGGTTGGGCTTTGAGAGCCTACTCCTACGAGCAGTACTTC. Translating it yields CASSLGGWALRAYSYEQYF.

This chain joins TRBV19 and TRBJ2-3; maybe TRBD1 (5 bases). The CDR3 extends over 14 amino acids. Trimming shortened V by 4 bases and J by 2 bases, and 10 bases separated the two germline ends. Germline-derived CDR1 and CDR2 are LNHDA and SQIVND (reference sequence). The CDR3 reads CASSKDISTDTQYF. The CDR3, as DNA: TGTGCCAGTAGTAAGGACATCTCCACAGATACGCAGTATTTT.

The chain carries TRBV6-1 and TRBJ1-1; D possibly corresponds to TRBD1 (5 bases). V was clipped by 4 bases and J by 4 bases, with 13 bases between them. Germline V gene data show CDR1 as MNHNS and CDR2 as SASEGT. The CDR3 sequence is 14 residues long. This CDR3 is CASSGLGGGTEAFF. CDR3 sequence (DNA): TGTGCCAGCAGTGGCCTGGGGGGGGGCACTGAAGCTTTCTTT.